This is a list of T cell receptor beta chains from one sample in a study of T cells in Graves' hyperthyroidism and ophthalmopathy. Each CDR3 protein gets one entry after TCRdb re-called the multiplex PCR reads with MiXCR. In the table there are 540,000 or so distinct CDR3 sequences, roughly 14% of which are singletons. Material: blood. These receptor sequences come from a woman under 40 with Graves' hyperthyroidism. CDR3s include the opening cysteine and the closing phenylalanine or tryptophan. Fields, in order: J gene, clone size, V gene, D gene, CDR3 DNA, CDR3 protein. The D gene is left open where the match is weak. The listing skips clone size in some rows; elsewhere it reads once, few, many or a size class.

j_call: TRBJ2-7
clone_size: many
v_call: TRBV12-3/TRBV12-4
d_call: TRBD2
cdr3_nt: TGTGCCAGCAGAGGCGGGGGCTACGAGCAGTACTTC
cdr3_aa: CASRGGGYEQYF

j_call: TRBJ1-1
clone_size: many
v_call: TRBV9
d_call: NA
cdr3_nt: TGTGCCAGCAGCCCCTCCCGGGGGGGCCGAGCTGAAGCTTTCTTT
cdr3_aa: CASSPSRGGRAEAFF

j_call: TRBJ2-1
clone_size: many
v_call: TRBV7-2
d_call: NA
cdr3_nt: TGTGCCAGCAGCTTCTCGGAGGCTCACAGGGAGCAGTTCTTC
cdr3_aa: CASSFSEAHREQFF

j_call: TRBJ1-4
clone_size: few
v_call: TRBV9
d_call: NA
cdr3_nt: TGTGCCAGCAGCGTAGGAACTAATGAAAAACTGTTTTTT
cdr3_aa: CASSVGTNEKLFF

j_call: TRBJ2-5
clone_size: many
v_call: TRBV28
d_call: TRBD1
cdr3_nt: TGTGCCAGCAGGCACGCAGGGGGCGCATGGCAAGAGACCCAGTACTTC
cdr3_aa: CASRHAGGAWQETQYF

j_call: TRBJ2-3
clone_size: NA
v_call: TRBV24-1
d_call: NA
cdr3_nt: TGTGCCACCAGTGAGCCCAGGTTCCCGAGGGGCACAGATACGCAGTATTTT
cdr3_aa: CATSEPRFPRGTDTQYF

j_call: TRBJ2-3
clone_size: many
v_call: TRBV5-1
d_call: NA
cdr3_nt: TGCGCCAGCAGCTCGGACACGGGGGCTGATACGCAGTATTTT
cdr3_aa: CASSSDTGADTQYF

j_call: TRBJ1-2
clone_size: many
v_call: TRBV20-1
d_call: NA
cdr3_nt: TGCAGTGCTCTCGAGGGCAGCTCAGCTAACTATGGCTACACCTTC
cdr3_aa: CSALEGSSANYGYTF

j_call: TRBJ2-1
clone_size: NA
v_call: TRBV18
d_call: TRBD1
cdr3_nt: TGTGCCAGCTCACCAAAGGGACAGCCCGACAATGAGCAGTTCTTC
cdr3_aa: CASSPKGQPDNEQFF

j_call: TRBJ2-6
clone_size: few
v_call: TRBV6-2/TRBV6-3
d_call: NA
cdr3_nt: TGTGCCAGCCGGTCCGGCAGGGCGACCTCTGGGGCCAACGTCCTGACTTTC
cdr3_aa: CASRSGRATSGANVLTF

j_call: TRBJ2-7
clone_size: many
v_call: TRBV19
d_call: TRBD2
cdr3_nt: TGTGCCAGTGGTACTAGCGGGAGATTCTACGAGCAGTACTTC
cdr3_aa: CASGTSGRFYEQYF

j_call: TRBJ1-2
clone_size: NA
v_call: TRBV29-1
d_call: TRBD1
cdr3_nt: TGCAGCGTTGGAACGGGACAGGGGGATGGCTACACCTTC
cdr3_aa: CSVGTGQGDGYTF

j_call: TRBJ1-3
clone_size: few
v_call: TRBV7-6
d_call: NA
cdr3_nt: TGTGCCAGCAGCTTAGAGAACAGCCAAAGTAGGGTCTCTGGAAACACCATATATTTT
cdr3_aa: CASSLENSQSRVSGNTIYF

j_call: TRBJ1-4
clone_size: few
v_call: TRBV28
d_call: NA
cdr3_nt: TGTGCCAACAGTGAGGGGGGCGTTAATGAAAAACTGTTTTTT
cdr3_aa: CANSEGGVNEKLFF

j_call: TRBJ2-7
clone_size: many
v_call: TRBV12-3/TRBV12-4
d_call: TRBD2
cdr3_nt: TGTGCCAGCAATTTATCGGGAGGGGCTGGCGAGCAGTACTTC
cdr3_aa: CASNLSGGAGEQYF

j_call: TRBJ2-7
clone_size: NA
v_call: TRBV5-1
d_call: NA
cdr3_nt: TGCGCCAGCAGCTTGGCAGGGACCACCGGATTCTACGAGCAGTACTTC
cdr3_aa: CASSLAGTTGFYEQYF

j_call: TRBJ2-5
clone_size: many
v_call: TRBV3-1
d_call: TRBD1
cdr3_nt: TGTGCCAGCAGCCAGGACGGACAGGGCATCCAAGAGACCCAGTACTTC
cdr3_aa: CASSQDGQGIQETQYF

j_call: TRBJ2-7
clone_size: many
v_call: TRBV7-2
d_call: NA
cdr3_nt: TGTGCCAGCAGCTTATCGGGACACTACTCCTACGAGCAGTACTTC
cdr3_aa: CASSLSGHYSYEQYF

j_call: TRBJ1-1
clone_size: many
v_call: TRBV12-3/TRBV12-4
d_call: NA
cdr3_nt: TGTGCCAGCAGTTTAAGTGAAGCTTTCTTT
cdr3_aa: CASSLSEAFF

j_call: TRBJ2-7
clone_size: many
v_call: TRBV3-1
d_call: NA
cdr3_nt: TGTGCCAGCAGCATGACCGACTACGAGCAGTACTTC
cdr3_aa: CASSMTDYEQYF

j_call: TRBJ2-7
clone_size: many
v_call: TRBV7-2
d_call: TRBD2
cdr3_nt: TGTGCCAGCAGCTTAGCTAGCGGGCCCCTTGGGTACGAGCAGTACTTC
cdr3_aa: CASSLASGPLGYEQYF

j_call: TRBJ2-5
clone_size: many
v_call: TRBV7-2
d_call: NA
cdr3_nt: TGTGCCAGCAGCGCAGGCTTTAGCGGCCCAACGGGAGAGACCCAGTACTTC
cdr3_aa: CASSAGFSGPTGETQYF

j_call: TRBJ2-3
clone_size: many
v_call: TRBV20-1
d_call: TRBD2
cdr3_nt: TGCAGTGTTCCGGGACTAGCGGGATTTGATACGCAGTATTTT
cdr3_aa: CSVPGLAGFDTQYF

j_call: TRBJ2-1
clone_size: once
v_call: TRBV20-1
d_call: TRBD2
cdr3_nt: TGCAGTGTTCGAGCTCCCCCGGGACTAGCGGGAGGGCCTGATGAGCAGTTCTTC
cdr3_aa: CSVRAPPGLAGGPDEQFF

j_call: TRBJ2-1
clone_size: NA
v_call: TRBV5-8
d_call: NA
cdr3_nt: TGTGCCAGCAGCTCAGGGACCATTCTGTACAATGAGCAGTTCTTC
cdr3_aa: CASSSGTILYNEQFF

j_call: TRBJ2-2
clone_size: NA
v_call: TRBV12-5
d_call: TRBD1
cdr3_nt: TGTGCTAGTGGTCCGGACAGGGGGCGTGTCGGGGAGCTGTTTTTT
cdr3_aa: CASGPDRGRVGELFF

j_call: TRBJ2-7
clone_size: many
v_call: TRBV20-1
d_call: NA
cdr3_nt: TGCAGTGCTAGAGATTATCGGGCGGGACACTACGAGCAGTACTTC
cdr3_aa: CSARDYRAGHYEQYF

j_call: TRBJ1-5
clone_size: NA
v_call: TRBV27
d_call: NA
cdr3_nt: TGTGCCAGCAGTTTTAACAGCTATAGCAATCAGCCCCAGCATTTT
cdr3_aa: CASSFNSYSNQPQHF